This T cell receptor beta chain was captured in a study of cytomegalovirus exposure and HLA in healthy donors. Whole-study context: Later, an analysis reported that the 120 or so validation repertoires had used the same platform as the 500 to 800 first-cohort repertoires. General observations from the study: A few chains tied to CMV proved CMV antigen-specific in vitro.

This table comes from immunoSEQ multiplex PCR, and its TCRdb copy is limited to in-frame clones, with some not included. This repertoire shows 150,000 to 200,000 clones, about 88% found once; its top ten account for around 2.4%. Concerning this clone: Its antigen remains unidentified.

The donors were members of the validation cohort comprising 100 to 150 subjects, separate from the approximately 630-subject first cohort. The sample was PBMCs. The receptor was derived from a woman younger than 35 in good health and CMV-seronegative.

The CDR3: CAISPTGDYGYTF. The DNA for the CDR3 is TGTGCCATCAGTCCCACAGGGGACTATGGCTACACCTTC. The chain has TRBV10-3 and TRBJ1-2, with 7 bases that match TRBD1. V shed 5 bases and J 3 bases; nucleotides not matched to a gene: 3. The germline V gene encodes CDR1 ENHRY and CDR2 SYGVKD. The CDR3 runs 13 residues.